Each of the 17 T cell receptor beta chains below was sequenced from the same sample in a study of T cell responses to AZD1222 COVID-19 vaccine. The assay was immunoSEQ multiplex PCR, and TCRdb's table has in-frame clones only and misses some. The table includes 120,000 or so clones, around 82% detected once. Sequenced material: peripheral blood, taken on day 0 of AZD1222 vaccination. The receptors originated from an adult in good health.

The chain combines TRBV28 with TRBJ1-2, with D perhaps matching TRBD1 (5 bases). V gave up 6 bases and J gave up 4 bases, with 12 bases separating them. The length of the CDR3 is 13 residues. Germline CDR1 reads MDHEN; CDR2 reads SYDVKM. The CDR3 bases are TGTGCCAGCAGCACCCCGGGGCCCTATGGCTACACCTTC. Translation: CASSTPGPYGYTF.

This clone was counted a single time. A junction boundary mismatches the germline segment, possibly from a read error. The V gene is TRBV28, the J gene TRBJ1-2; TRBD1 matches at 7 bases. This CDR3 contains 11 residues. CDR1 is MDHEN and CDR2 is SYDVKM in the germline V gene. In DNA, the CDR3 is TGTGCCAGCAGTTTTTGGACAGGCCAAAGCTTC. Translating gives CASSFWTGQSF.

V usage is TRBV6-5 and J usage is TRBJ1-1; D may be TRBD1 (5 bases). CDR3 size: 14 residues. CDR1 is MNHEY and CDR2 is SVGAGI in the germline V gene. The V end was cut by 6 bases, the J end by 4 bases, with 15 bases between. The CDR3: CASRRDGAGTEAFF. In DNA form, the CDR3 reads TGTGCCAGCAGGAGAGATGGGGCTGGCACTGAAGCTTTCTTT.

The rearrangement joins TRBV4-1 to TRBJ1-6; D is ambiguous. CDR1 is MGHRA and CDR2 is YSYEKL in the germline V gene. CDR3 size: 17 residues. Trimming removed 0 bases from V and 0 bases from J, with 9 bases in between. The CDR3 loop reads CASSQDGGRSYNSPLHF. CDR3 sequence (DNA): TGCGCCAGCAGCCAAGATGGAGGGCGCTCCTATAATTCACCCCTCCACTTT.

This clone appeared a few times. The gene calls are TRBV9 and TRBJ1-1, with no clear D. V was trimmed by 0 bases and J by 3 bases, leaving 6 bases between them. Germline CDR1 SGDLS, CDR2 YYNGEE. The CDR3 contains 13 residues. This CDR3 is CASSVGSDTEAFF. As DNA, the CDR3 is TGTGCCAGCAGCGTAGGGTCCGACACTGAAGCTTTCTTT.

V gene TRBV11-2 combines with J gene TRBJ1-2; possibly TRBD1 for D (6 bases). CDR1 is SGHAT and CDR2 is FQNNGV in the germline V gene. Trimming shortened V by 8 bases and J by 8 bases, and 15 bases separated the two germline ends. The length of the CDR3 is 12 residues. The CDR3 DNA reads as TGTGCCAGCCTGGGGGCAGGGAAGGGCTACACCTTC. Protein sequence: CASLGAGKGYTF.

J is TRBJ2-3 and V is TRBV7-2; unclear D gene. V dropped 5 bases and J dropped 0 bases, with 6 bases sitting between them. The germline V gene has CDR1 SGHTA and CDR2 FQGNSA. The CDR3 runs to 13 residues. The CDR3 DNA sequence: TGTGCCAGCAGCCCAGTCAGCACAGATACGCAGTATTTT. This translates into CASSPVSTDTQYF.

This rearrangement joins TRBV18 to TRBJ1-1; D is perhaps TRBD1 (5 bases). V was shortened by 0 bases and J by 0 bases, with 11 bases between the two germline ends. Germline loops: CDR1 KGHSH, CDR2 LQKENI. The CDR3 runs 16 residues. The DNA for the CDR3 is TGTGCCAGCTCACCACCGGGGACCAGGTTGAACACTGAAGCTTTCTTT. Translating gives CASSPPGTRLNTEAFF.

The chain carries TRBV6-2 or TRBV6-3 and TRBJ2-3, with 7 positions matching TRBD1. Germline trimming cut 5 bases from V and 5 bases from J; bases unmatched to any gene: 7. From germline, CDR1 is MNHEY and CDR2 SVGEGT. This CDR3 contains 14 residues. CDR3 region: CASSLGQPLDTQYF. DNA of the CDR3: TGTGCCAGCAGTCTGGGACAGCCCCTAGATACGCAGTATTTT.

This sequence joins TRBV4-1 and TRBJ1-6, with 10 bases identical to TRBD1. The V gene's germline CDR1 is MGHRA and CDR2 YSYEKL. This CDR3 region has 15 residues. V dropped 1 base and J dropped 9; count of bases not matched to a gene: 3. The CDR3 loop is CASSQGDRGSSPLHF. The CDR3 DNA reads as TGCGCCAGCAGCCAAGGGGACAGGGGAAGTTCACCCCTCCACTTT.

In its sample, this clone was seen many times. This chain uses TRBV11-2 with TRBJ2-7; tentatively, D is TRBD1 (6 bases). V was trimmed by 4 bases and J by 1 base, leaving 8 bases between them. CDR1 is SGHAT and CDR2 is FQNNGV in the germline V gene. This CDR3 has 13 residues. CDR3 coding DNA: TGTGCCAGCAGCTCAACAGGGTCCTACGAGCAGTACTTC. Its protein product is CASSSTGSYEQYF. Together with reference TRBV11-2 and TRBJ2-7, the CDR3 gives the full variable domain: EAGVAQSPRYKIIEKRQSVAFWCNPISGHATLYWYQQILGQGPKLLIQFQNNGVVDDSQLPKDRFSAERLKGVDSTLKIQPAKLEDSAVYLCASSSTGSYEQYFGPGTRLTVT.

This clone has a handful of counts. The gene calls are TRBV4-1 and TRBJ1-2, with no clear D. The germline V gene has CDR1 MGHRA and CDR2 YSYEKL. This CDR3 comprises 15 residues. The V and J ends lost 0 bases and 6 bases respectively, with 14 bases between them. This CDR3 is CASSQDNPGVDGYTF. CDR3 nucleotides: TGCGCCAGCAGCCAAGATAATCCGGGAGTCGATGGCTACACCTTC.

The V gene is TRBV5-4, the J gene TRBJ1-1, with D maybe TRBD1 (5 bases). The CDR3 extends over 15 amino acids. The V end lost 1 base, the J end lost 3 bases, and 13 bases lay between the germline ends. Germline CDR1 is SGHNT and CDR2 is YYREEE (reference sequence). The DNA for the CDR3 is TGTGCCAGCAGCTTGAGAGGGACCCTAGACACTGAAGCTTTCTTT. It specifies CASSLRGTLDTEAFF. Combining the CDR3 with reference TRBV5-4 and TRBJ1-1 gives the whole variable domain ETGVTQSPTHLIKTRGQQVTLRCSSQSGHNTVSWYQQALGQGPQFIFQYYREEENGRGNFPPRFSGLQFPNYSSELNVNALELDDSALYLCASSLRGTLDTEAFFGQGTRLTVV.

The V call is TRBV10-3, the J call TRBJ2-3; 7 nucleotides align to TRBD1. Germline V gene lookup returns CDR1 ENHRY and CDR2 SYGVKD. The CDR3 has 15 residues. Unmatched junction bases numbered 10, after V lost 6 bases and J lost 4 bases. DNA for the CDR3: TGTGCCATCAGCACCAGGACAGGATTTGCAGATACGCAGTATTTT. Encoded protein: CAISTRTGFADTQYF.

The CDR3 bases are TGTGCCAGCGAGGGGACAGGGAGAACCGGGGAGCTGTTTTTT. Its translation is CASEGTGRTGELFF. V gene TRBV2 combines with J gene TRBJ2-2; 9 bases are shared with TRBD1. With V trimmed by 8 bases and J by 5 bases, 6 bases remained unmatched. Germline V gene data show CDR1 as SNHLY and CDR2 as FYNNEI. The CDR3 is 14 residues long.

This clone was detected a few times. The chain couples TRBV24-1 to TRBJ2-1, with 8 bases aligning to TRBD2. The V gene end was trimmed by 4 bases and the J gene end by 9 bases; junction bases not matched to a gene: 10. Germline CDR1 KGHDR, CDR2 SFDVKD. This CDR3 contains 15 residues. The CDR3 reads CATSETSGPAVEQFF. CDR3 DNA: TGTGCCACCAGTGAAACTAGCGGACCCGCGGTTGAGCAGTTCTTC.

The V call is TRBV18, the J call TRBJ1-5, with 9 positions matching TRBD1. Germline V gives CDR1 KGHSH, CDR2 LQKENI. CDR3 length: 16 residues. After removal of 3 bases from V and 2 bases from J, the junction contained 5 bases not matched to a gene. The CDR3 spells CASSPGTGNRNQPQHF. The CDR3 DNA sequence: TGTGCCAGCTCACCCGGGACAGGGAACCGCAATCAGCCCCAGCATTTT.